This T cell receptor (beta chain) was sequenced for a study of blood T cell repertoires in COVID-19. The wider study: From the United States, Italy and Spain came samples of acute and convalescent COVID-19. T cells, B-cell-depleted T cells, or PBMCs supplied cDNA or gDNA.

Methods used by the authors: For nucleated cells, counts were estimated from reference gene primer amplification. Using immunoSEQ multiplex PCR, the repertoire was profiled, and TCRdb retains in-frame clones only, with some absent. The V and J calls and the clone size are those of that table, but D and trimming were determined from the DNA. This sample has roughly 200,000 clones; under 90% occur once, and the top ten carry 8% to 11%. The V gene lost 5 bases and the J gene lost 4 bases, with 21 bases spanning the gap. The CDR3 consists of 17 residues. Looked up from germline, CDR1 is SGDLS and CDR2 is YYNGEE. While infection was still active, Seattle patients were enrolled and then followed longitudinally.

The source is a woman older than 75 with COVID-19, enrolled during active disease. The gene calls are TRBV9 and TRBJ2-2; TRBD2 might be the D (6 bases). Sequenced material: peripheral blood. CDR3 sequence reads: CASSRSPIADPTGELFF. DNA for the CDR3: TGTGCCAGCAGTCGTAGCCCGATAGCGGACCCCACCGGGGAGCTGTTTTTT.